The following is a TCR beta chain sequence with its context. Deep level was the assay's run setting. Assay: immunoSEQ multiplex PCR; the TCRdb copy retains only in-frame clones and omits some. The table has 450,000 to 700,000 clones, nearly 97% seen once. This specimen belongs to a study of shared clonotypes between healthy human individuals. Turning to the study itself: A couple of women and a few men aged 18 to 49 served as donors.

The naive CD8 subset, CD45RO-negative cells positively selected for CCR7, excluded terminally differentiated effector memory CD45RA+ cells. There were no recent acute infections or vaccinations among the donors, who were healthy HIV-negative adults. Between the trimmed V and J ends, which lost 3 bases and 5 bases, there was a span of 17 bases. Germline CDR1 MNHEY, CDR2 SMNVEV (reference sequence). The CDR3 sequence is 16 residues long. The chain is built from TRBV27 and TRBJ2-1; D may be TRBD1 or TRBD2 (5 bases each). The receptor was derived from a woman in her twenties or thirties in good health. The specimen sequenced was naive CD8+ T cells sorted from blood. In DNA, the CDR3 is TGTGCCAGCAGTTTCCGGGACCCGGGTTTCGACAATGAGCAGTTCTTC. Its protein is CASSFRDPGFDNEQFF.